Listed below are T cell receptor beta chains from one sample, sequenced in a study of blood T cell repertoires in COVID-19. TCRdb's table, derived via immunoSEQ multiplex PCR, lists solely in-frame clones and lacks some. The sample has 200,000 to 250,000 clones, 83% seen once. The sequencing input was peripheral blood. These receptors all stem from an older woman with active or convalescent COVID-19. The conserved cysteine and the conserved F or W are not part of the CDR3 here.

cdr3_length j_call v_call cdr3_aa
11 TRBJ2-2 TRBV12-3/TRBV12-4 ASSDRGTGELF
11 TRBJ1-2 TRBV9 ASSVSEVYGYT
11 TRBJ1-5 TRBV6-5 ASETRRRQPQH
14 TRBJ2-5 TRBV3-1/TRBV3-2 ASSPAERPLSGTQY
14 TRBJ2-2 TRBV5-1 ASSLGLAVGTGELF
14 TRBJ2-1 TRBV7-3 ASSSFTGGGQNEQF
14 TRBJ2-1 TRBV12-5 ASGSRRGGSYNEQF
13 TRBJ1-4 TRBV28 ASSPPQGFNEKLF
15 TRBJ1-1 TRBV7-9 ASSLRAGAGPPGEAF
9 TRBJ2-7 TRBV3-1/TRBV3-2 ASSSGGEQY
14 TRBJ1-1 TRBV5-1 ASSRQGRAMNTEAF
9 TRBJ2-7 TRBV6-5 ASSYTGEQY
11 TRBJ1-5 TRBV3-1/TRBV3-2 ASSQEGDRGQH
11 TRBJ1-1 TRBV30 AWSVQGNTEAF
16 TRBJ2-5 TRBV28 ASSFGGGSPKDQETQY
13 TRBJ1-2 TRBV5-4 ASSLLGEGNYGYT
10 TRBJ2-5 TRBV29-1 SVVGGEETQY
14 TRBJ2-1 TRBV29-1 SADLGGAGSYNEQF
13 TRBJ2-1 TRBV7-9 ASSLQGSSYNEQF
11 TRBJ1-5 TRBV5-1 ASSLGEGQPQH
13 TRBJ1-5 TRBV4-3 ASSPGQVSNQPQH
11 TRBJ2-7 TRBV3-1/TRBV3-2 ASRRTSGSEQY
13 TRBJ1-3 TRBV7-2 ASSRDRANGNTIY
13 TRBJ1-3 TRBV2 ASSDNLVAGNTIY
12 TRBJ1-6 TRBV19 ASREGQTNSPLH
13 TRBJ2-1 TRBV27 ASTRLAGGYNEQF
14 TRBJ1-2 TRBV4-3 ASSQEGGQAYYGYT
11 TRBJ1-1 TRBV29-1 SVVRQTNTEAF
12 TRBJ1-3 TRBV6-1 ASSEVDRGHTIY
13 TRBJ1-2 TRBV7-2 ASSPKGGGAYGYT